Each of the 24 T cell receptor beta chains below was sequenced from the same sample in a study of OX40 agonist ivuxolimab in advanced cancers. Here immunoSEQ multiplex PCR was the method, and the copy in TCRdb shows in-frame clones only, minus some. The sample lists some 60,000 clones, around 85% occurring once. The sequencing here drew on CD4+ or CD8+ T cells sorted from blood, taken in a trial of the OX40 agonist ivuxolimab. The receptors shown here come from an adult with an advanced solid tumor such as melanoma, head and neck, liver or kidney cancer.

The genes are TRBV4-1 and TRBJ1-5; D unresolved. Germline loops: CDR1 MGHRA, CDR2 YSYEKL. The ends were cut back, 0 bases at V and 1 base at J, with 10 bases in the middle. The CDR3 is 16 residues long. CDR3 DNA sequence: TGCGCCAGCAGCCAAGATAATGTCGGCAGCAATCAGCCCCAGCATTTT. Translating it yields CASSQDNVGSNQPQHF.

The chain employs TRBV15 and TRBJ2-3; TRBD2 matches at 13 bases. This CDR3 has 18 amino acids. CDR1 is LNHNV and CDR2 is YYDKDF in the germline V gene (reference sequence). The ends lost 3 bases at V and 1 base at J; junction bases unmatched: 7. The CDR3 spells CATSRGTSGDWRTDTQYF. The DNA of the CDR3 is TGTGCCACCAGCAGGGGGACTAGCGGGGATTGGCGCACAGATACGCAGTATTTT.

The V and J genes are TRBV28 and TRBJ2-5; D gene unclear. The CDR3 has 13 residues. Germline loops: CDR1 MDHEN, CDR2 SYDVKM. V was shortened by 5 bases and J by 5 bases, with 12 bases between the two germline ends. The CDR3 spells CASSEYGVETQYF. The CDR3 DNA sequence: TGTGCCAGCAGTGAATATGGGGTGGAGACCCAGTACTTC.

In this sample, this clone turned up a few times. The CDR3 protein is CASSSPDGREQYF. Here the CDR3 DNA reads TGTGCCAGCAGTTCCCCGGACGGCCGGGAGCAGTACTTC. The rearrangement links TRBV28 to TRBJ2-7; D uncertain. Germline CDR1 MDHEN, CDR2 SYDVKM. V was shortened by 4 bases and J by 7 bases, with 14 bases between the two germline ends. The CDR3 sequence is 13 residues long.

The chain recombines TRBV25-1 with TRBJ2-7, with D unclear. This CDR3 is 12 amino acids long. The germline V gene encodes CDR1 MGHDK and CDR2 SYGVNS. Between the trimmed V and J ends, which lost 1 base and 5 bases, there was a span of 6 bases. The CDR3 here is CASSEFGNEQYF. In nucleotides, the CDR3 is TGTGCCAGCAGTGAATTCGGAAACGAGCAGTACTTC.

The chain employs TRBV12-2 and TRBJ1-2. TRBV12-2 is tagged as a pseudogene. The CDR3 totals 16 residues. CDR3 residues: CASRSPRLNSKHGYTF. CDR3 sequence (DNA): TGTGCAAGTCGCTCCCCCCGTCTCAATTCCAAGCATGGCTACACCTTC.

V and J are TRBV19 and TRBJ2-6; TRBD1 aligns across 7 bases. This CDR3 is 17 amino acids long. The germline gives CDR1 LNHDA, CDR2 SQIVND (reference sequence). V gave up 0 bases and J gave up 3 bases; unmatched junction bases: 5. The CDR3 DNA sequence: TGTGCCAGTAGTATAGATTTACAGGGGAATGGGGCCAACGTCCTGACTTTC. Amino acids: CASSIDLQGNGANVLTF.

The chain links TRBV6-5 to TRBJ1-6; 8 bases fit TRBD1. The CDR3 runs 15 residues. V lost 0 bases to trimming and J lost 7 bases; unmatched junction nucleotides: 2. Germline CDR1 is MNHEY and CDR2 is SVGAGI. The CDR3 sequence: CASSYSQGANSPLHF. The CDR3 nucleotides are TGTGCCAGCAGTTACTCGCAGGGGGCGAATTCACCCCTCCACTTT.

The CDR3 reads CASSPGSGTDTQYF. CDR3 bases: TGTGCCAGCTCACCAGGTTCAGGCACAGATACGCAGTATTTT. The rearrangement links TRBV18 to TRBJ2-3; D remains ambiguous. The CDR3 consists of 14 residues. CDR1 KGHSH and CDR2 LQKENI come from the germline V gene. Trimming removed 2 bases from V and 1 base from J, with 7 bases in between.

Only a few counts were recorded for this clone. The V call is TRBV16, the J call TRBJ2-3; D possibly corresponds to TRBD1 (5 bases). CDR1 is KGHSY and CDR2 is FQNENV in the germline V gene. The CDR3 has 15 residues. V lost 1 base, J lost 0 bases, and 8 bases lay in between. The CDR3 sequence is CASSQWGGSTDTQYF. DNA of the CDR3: TGTGCCAGCAGCCAATGGGGCGGAAGCACAGATACGCAGTATTTT.

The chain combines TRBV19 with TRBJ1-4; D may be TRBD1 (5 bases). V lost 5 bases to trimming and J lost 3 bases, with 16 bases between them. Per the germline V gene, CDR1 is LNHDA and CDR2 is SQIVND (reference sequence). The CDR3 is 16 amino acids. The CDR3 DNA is TGTGCCAGTAGTGAGGCTCAGGGACGGGCTAATGAAAAACTGTTTTTT. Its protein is CASSEAQGRANEKLFF.

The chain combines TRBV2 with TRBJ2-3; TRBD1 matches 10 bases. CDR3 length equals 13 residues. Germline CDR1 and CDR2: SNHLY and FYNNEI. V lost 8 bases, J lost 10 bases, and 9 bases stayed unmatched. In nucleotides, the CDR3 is TGTGCCAGCTGCGGGGACAGGGGTCCCTCGCAGTATTTT. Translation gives CASCGDRGPSQYF.

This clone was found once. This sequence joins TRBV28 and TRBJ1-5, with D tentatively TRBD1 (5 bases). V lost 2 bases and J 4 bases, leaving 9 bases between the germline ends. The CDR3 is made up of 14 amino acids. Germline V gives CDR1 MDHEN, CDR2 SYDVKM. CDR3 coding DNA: TGTGCCAGCAGTTTAAGGGGAGGGAATCAGCCCCAGCATTTT. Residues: CASSLRGGNQPQHF.

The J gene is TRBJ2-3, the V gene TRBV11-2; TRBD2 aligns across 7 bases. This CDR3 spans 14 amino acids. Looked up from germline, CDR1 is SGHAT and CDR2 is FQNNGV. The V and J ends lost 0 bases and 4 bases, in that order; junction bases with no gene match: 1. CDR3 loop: CASSLDRGADTQYF. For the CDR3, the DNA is TGTGCCAGCAGCTTAGACCGGGGGGCAGATACGCAGTATTTT.

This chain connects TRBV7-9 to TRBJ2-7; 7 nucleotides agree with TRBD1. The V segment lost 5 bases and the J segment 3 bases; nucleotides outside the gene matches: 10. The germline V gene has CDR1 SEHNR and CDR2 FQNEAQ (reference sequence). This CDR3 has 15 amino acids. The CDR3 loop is CASSQLSQGDYEQYF. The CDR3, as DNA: TGTGCCAGCAGCCAACTTAGCCAGGGGGACTACGAGCAGTACTTC.

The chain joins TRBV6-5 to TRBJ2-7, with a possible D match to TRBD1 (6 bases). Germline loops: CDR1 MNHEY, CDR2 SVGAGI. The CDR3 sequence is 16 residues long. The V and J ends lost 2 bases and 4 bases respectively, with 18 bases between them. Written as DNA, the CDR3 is TGTGCCAGCAGTTACAGGGTGTCAGGGGTCGGGTACGAGCAGTACTTC. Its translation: CASSYRVSGVGYEQYF.

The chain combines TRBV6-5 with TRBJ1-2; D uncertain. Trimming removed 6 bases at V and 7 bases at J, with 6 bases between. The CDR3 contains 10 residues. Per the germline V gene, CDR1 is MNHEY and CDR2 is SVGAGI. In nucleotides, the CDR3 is TGTGCCAGCAGGAGAGGTGGCTACACCTTC. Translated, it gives CASRRGGYTF.

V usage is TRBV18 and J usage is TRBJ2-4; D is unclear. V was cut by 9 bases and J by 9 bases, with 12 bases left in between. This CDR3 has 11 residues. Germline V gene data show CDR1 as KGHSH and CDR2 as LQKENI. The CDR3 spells CARQTTSIQYF. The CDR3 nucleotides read TGTGCCAGGCAGACCACCTCCATTCAGTACTTC.

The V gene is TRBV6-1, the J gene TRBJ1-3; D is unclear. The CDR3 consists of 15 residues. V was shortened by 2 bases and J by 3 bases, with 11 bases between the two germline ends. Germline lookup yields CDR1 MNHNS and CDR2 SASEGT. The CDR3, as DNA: TGTGCCAGCAGTGAACAGTGGCAGATTGGAAACACCATATATTTT. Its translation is CASSEQWQIGNTIYF.

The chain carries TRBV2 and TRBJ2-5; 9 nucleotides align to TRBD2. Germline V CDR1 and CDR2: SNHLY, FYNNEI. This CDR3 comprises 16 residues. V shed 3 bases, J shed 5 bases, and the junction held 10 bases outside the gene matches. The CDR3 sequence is CASSEGVSGRRETQYF. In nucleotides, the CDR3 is TGTGCCAGCAGTGAGGGGGTTAGCGGGAGACGCGAGACCCAGTACTTC.

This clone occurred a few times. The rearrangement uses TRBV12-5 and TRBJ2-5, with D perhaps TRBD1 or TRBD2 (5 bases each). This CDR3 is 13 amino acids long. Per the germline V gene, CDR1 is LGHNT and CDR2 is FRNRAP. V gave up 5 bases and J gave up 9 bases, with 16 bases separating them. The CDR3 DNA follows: TGTGCTAGTGGTATGGGACGTAGCCAGGCCCAGTACTTC. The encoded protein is CASGMGRSQAQYF.

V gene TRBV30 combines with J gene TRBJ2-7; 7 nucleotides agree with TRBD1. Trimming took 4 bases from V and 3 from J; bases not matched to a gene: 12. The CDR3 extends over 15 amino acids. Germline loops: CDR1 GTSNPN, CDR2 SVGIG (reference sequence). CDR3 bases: TGTGCCTGGACCTTGGCTTACAGGGGCGTCTACGAGCAGTACTTC. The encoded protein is CAWTLAYRGVYEQYF.

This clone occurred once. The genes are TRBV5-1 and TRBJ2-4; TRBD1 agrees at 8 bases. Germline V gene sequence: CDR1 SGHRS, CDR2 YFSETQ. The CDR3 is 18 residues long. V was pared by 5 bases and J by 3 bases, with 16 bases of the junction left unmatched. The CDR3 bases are TGCGCCAGCAGGCCTAGCGACAGGGGAGGATCGGACAAAAACATTCAGTACTTC. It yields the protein CASRPSDRGGSDKNIQYF. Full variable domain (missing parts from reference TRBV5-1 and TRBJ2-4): KAGVTQTPRYLIKTRGQQVTLSCSPISGHRSVSWYQQTPGQGLQFLFEYFSETQRNKGNFPGRFSGRQFSNSRSEMNVSTLELGDSALYLCASRPSDRGGSDKNIQYFGAGTRLSVL.

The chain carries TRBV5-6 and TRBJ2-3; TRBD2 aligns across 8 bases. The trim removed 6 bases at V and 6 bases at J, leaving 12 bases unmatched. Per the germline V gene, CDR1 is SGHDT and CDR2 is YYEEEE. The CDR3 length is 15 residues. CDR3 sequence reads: CASILAGFSPDTQYF. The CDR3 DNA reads TGTGCCAGCATCCTAGCGGGTTTCAGCCCGGATACGCAGTATTTT.